The 10 T cell receptor beta chains below come from one sample, sequenced in a study of T cells in Graves' hyperthyroidism and ophthalmopathy. TCR beta CDR3 regions were amplified from RNA. HTBI primers were used for first-round RT-PCR of the TCR CDR3. From the multiplex PCR reads, TCRdb called clonotypes with MiXCR, one entry per CDR3 protein. The sample lists a few hundred thousand distinct CDR3 sequences, approximately 20% occurring once. Sequencing was performed on blood. These receptors were collected from a man between 25 and 39 years old with Graves' ophthalmopathy.

This clonotype has at least ten counts. The chain joins TRBV11-2 to TRBJ2-3; TRBD1 is a possible D gene (6 bases). The CDR3 runs to 15 residues. Trimming took 4 bases from V and 0 from J, leaving 11 bases between them. Germline CDR1 and CDR2: SGHAT and FQNNGV. DNA of the CDR3: TGTGCCAGCAGCTCCAGGGGCGGAAGCACAGATACGCAGTATTTT. Translation gives CASSSRGGSTDTQYF.

This clonotype was found a few times. The V and J genes are TRBV3-1 and TRBJ1-2; D not certain. The CDR3 extends over 14 amino acids. In germline, CDR1 is LGHDT, CDR2 YNNKEL (reference sequence). Trimming left V 2 bases short and J 8 bases short, with 15 bases between. The CDR3 bases are TGTGCCAGCAGCCAACTGGGCCTGGCGGGAGGCTACACCTTC. Translating it yields CASSQLGLAGGYTF.

CDR3 in DNA: TGTGCCAGCAGCAAACAGCCCTCCTACGAGCAGTACTTC. Translation: CASSKQPSYEQYF. The chain joins TRBV12-3 or TRBV12-4 to TRBJ2-7; D not certain. The CDR3 length is 13 residues. V was trimmed by 6 bases and J by 0 bases, leaving 9 bases between them.

This clonotype was counted a few times. The chain links TRBV2 to TRBJ1-1; D may be TRBD1 (6 bases). Germline values: CDR1 SNHLY, CDR2 FYNNEI. V was clipped by 3 bases and J by 4 bases, with 15 bases between them. The CDR3 runs to 15 residues. The CDR3 DNA follows: TGTGCCAGCAGTGACGAGGGGGGAGGTCGCACTGAAGCTTTCTTT. The encoded protein is CASSDEGGGRTEAFF.

This sequence joins TRBV25-1 and TRBJ2-7, with D maybe TRBD2 (5 bases). The CDR3 extends over 11 amino acids. V was cut by 8 bases and J by 5 bases, with 10 bases left in between. Germline-derived CDR1 and CDR2 are MGHDK and SYGVNS. The CDR3: CASGRQDEQYF. The CDR3 nucleotides read TGTGCCAGCGGGAGACAAGACGAGCAGTACTTC.

Note on this clonotype: At one end, the junction sequence differs from germline, possibly due to a read error. The rearrangement links TRBV5-1 to TRBJ2-7; D is unresolved. The CDR3 loop spans 15 amino acids. From germline, CDR1 is SGHRS and CDR2 YFSETQ. CDR3 coding DNA: TGTGCCAGCAGCTTTTTGCGAACCAATACCTACGAGCAGTACTTC. Amino acids: CASSFLRTNTYEQYF.

This clonotype has more than one count but fewer than ten. The J gene is TRBJ2-5, the V gene TRBV3-1; possible D gene TRBD2, 6 bases. V was pared by 4 bases and J by 5 bases, with 20 bases between. The CDR3 runs 16 residues. Germline V gives CDR1 LGHDT, CDR2 YNNKEL (reference sequence). CDR3 in amino acids: CASSPLAGGVRETQYF. The CDR3, as DNA: TGTGCCAGCAGCCCCCTTGCCGGGGGAGTGCGGGAGACCCAGTACTTC.

The chain is built from TRBV6-1 and TRBJ2-5; D tentatively fits TRBD1 or TRBD2 (7 bases each). There are 16 residues in the CDR3. The V gene lost 3 bases and the J gene lost 4 bases, with 18 bases spanning the gap. From germline, CDR1 is MNHNS and CDR2 SASEGT. The DNA for the CDR3 is TGTGCCAGCAGTGAGAGAGGGGAGGGGGCGCGAGAGACCCAGTACTTC. Its translation: CASSERGEGARETQYF.

This chain uses TRBV28 with TRBJ1-2; possibly TRBD1 for D (5 bases). Germline-derived CDR1 and CDR2 are MDHEN and SYDVKM. Trimming stripped 8 bases from V and 6 bases from J, with 16 bases between. The CDR3 runs 13 residues. The CDR3 loop is CASGLTVPHGYTF. CDR3 in DNA: TGTGCCAGCGGATTGACAGTACCCCATGGCTACACCTTC.

V is TRBV15 and J is TRBJ1-4; D may be TRBD1 (6 bases). The CDR3 runs 15 residues. The germline V gene has CDR1 LNHNV and CDR2 YYDKDF (reference sequence). V lost 1 base to trimming and J lost 10 bases, with 16 bases between them. DNA for the CDR3: TGTGCCACCAGCAGAGTCGGCAGGGGTGTTGGAAAACTGTTTTTT. It translates to CATSRVGRGVGKLFF.